The 24 T cell receptor beta chains in this list originate from one sample, sequenced in a study of cytomegalovirus exposure and HLA in healthy donors. PCR primers comprised 60 Vbeta and 13 Jbeta primers. Here immunoSEQ multiplex PCR was the method, and the copy in TCRdb shows in-frame clones only, minus some. The sample includes 100,000 to 150,000 clones, over 65% of them seen just once. The sequencing input was PBMCs. The receptor set was obtained from a man aged 25-45 years in good health and CMV-seropositive.

J is TRBJ2-5 and V is TRBV30, with 7 bases matching TRBD2. CDR1 is GTSNPN and CDR2 is SVGIG in the germline V gene (reference sequence). The V segment lost 5 bases and the J segment 5 bases; nucleotides outside the gene matches: 8. This CDR3 has 13 amino acids. CDR3 sequence reads: CAWRAGALETQYF. The DNA for the CDR3 is TGTGCCTGGCGTGCGGGAGCCTTGGAGACCCAGTACTTC.

This sequence joins TRBV4-3 and TRBJ2-1; D not resolved. Germline CDR1 and CDR2: LGHNA and YSLEER. V lost 1 base to trimming and J lost 7 bases, with 14 bases between them. This CDR3 contains 15 residues. CDR3 in DNA: TGCGCCAGCAGCCAAGCTCCGTCACGAACAAATGAGCAGTTCTTC. Amino acids: CASSQAPSRTNEQFF.

CDR3 residues: CASSYRGNQPQHF. As DNA, the CDR3 is TGTGCCAGCAGCTACAGGGGCAATCAGCCCCAGCATTTT. The rearrangement joins TRBV28 to TRBJ1-5, with a tentative D call TRBD1 (6 bases). Germline CDR1 and CDR2: MDHEN and SYDVKM. The CDR3 loop spans 13 amino acids. Trimming stripped 6 bases from V and 2 bases from J, with 8 bases between. The whole variable domain, remainder taken from reference TRBV28 and TRBJ1-5, is DVKVTQSSRYLVKRTGEKVFLECVQDMDHENMFWYRQDPGLGLRLIYFSYDVKMKEKGDIPEGYSVSREKKERFSLILESASTNQTSMYLCASSYRGNQPQHFGDGTRLSIL.

The rearrangement links TRBV2 to TRBJ2-4; the match to TRBD2 covers 14 bases. This CDR3 contains 15 residues. CDR1 and CDR2 (germline): SNHLY, FYNNEI. Trimming took 10 bases from V and 1 from J; bases not matched to a gene: 3. The CDR3 nucleotides are TGTGCCACCAGGACTAGCGGGAGGGCCAAAAACATTCAGTACTTC. Protein: CATRTSGRAKNIQYF.

The chain couples TRBV11-2 to TRBJ2-3, with D hard to call. CDR3 length: 15 amino acids. Germline-derived CDR1 and CDR2 are SGHAT and FQNNGV. V lost 0 bases and J 2 bases, leaving 9 bases between the germline ends. CDR3 in DNA: TGTGCCAGCAGCTTAGATCAGGCCCCCACAGATACGCAGTATTTT. Translated: CASSLDQAPTDTQYF.

The chain employs TRBV4-3 and TRBJ2-1; no definite D call. Trimming pared 1 base from V and 0 bases from J, leaving 10 bases between. Per the germline V gene, CDR1 is LGHNA and CDR2 is YSLEER. This CDR3 region has 16 residues. In DNA, the CDR3 is TGCGCCAGCAGCCAAGTCCCCCTTAGCTCCTACAATGAGCAGTTCTTC. Its protein is CASSQVPLSSYNEQFF.

V and J are TRBV28 and TRBJ2-7; D gene unclear. V lost 7 bases to trimming and J lost 0 bases, with 13 bases between them. Germline lookup yields CDR1 MDHEN and CDR2 SYDVKM. The CDR3 length is 14 residues. The CDR3 here is CASKGGVSSYEQYF. CDR3 coding DNA: TGTGCCAGCAAAGGCGGCGTAAGCTCCTACGAGCAGTACTTC.

This chain joins TRBV9 and TRBJ1-1, with D perhaps TRBD1 (5 bases). Germline CDR1 reads SGDLS; CDR2 reads YYNGEE. CDR3 length: 15 residues. Trimming cost V 1 base and J 1 base, with 11 bases left between them. This CDR3 reads CASSVSWGGNTEAFF. CDR3 DNA: TGTGCCAGCAGCGTATCATGGGGGGGGAACACTGAAGCTTTCTTT. Based on the CDR3 plus reference TRBV9 and TRBJ1-1, the full variable domain is DSGVTQTPKHLITATGQRVTLRCSPRSGDLSVYWYQQSLDQGLQFLIQYYNGEERAKGNILERFSAQQFPDLHSELNLSSLELGDSALYFCASSVSWGGNTEAFFGQGTRLTVV.

This clone showed up just a few times. The chain uses TRBV5-5 and TRBJ2-5, with 12 bases that match TRBD2. With V trimmed by 0 bases and J by 1 base, 10 bases remained unmatched. Germline CDR1 is SGHKS and CDR2 is YYEKEE (reference sequence). The CDR3 consists of 19 residues. CDR3 amino acids: CASSLGPLTSGSSQETQYF. In DNA, the CDR3 is TGTGCCAGCAGCTTGGGCCCCCTGACTAGCGGGAGTTCCCAAGAGACCCAGTACTTC.

The sample holds a few counts of this clone. The genes are TRBV4-2 and TRBJ2-5, with 14 nucleotides matching TRBD2. The CDR3 contains 19 residues. Germline CDR1 reads LGHNA; CDR2 reads YNFKEQ. V was pared by 1 base and J by 4 bases, with 11 bases of the junction left unmatched. The CDR3: CASSQVGLAGESARETQYF. DNA for the CDR3: TGTGCCAGCAGCCAAGTGGGACTAGCGGGAGAATCGGCACGAGAGACCCAGTACTTC.

The chain has TRBV15 and TRBJ2-3; 14 bases align to TRBD2. The CDR3 sequence is 17 residues long. Germline V gene sequence: CDR1 LNHNV, CDR2 YYDKDF (reference sequence). The V and J ends lost 0 bases and 7 bases, in that order; junction bases with no gene match: 6. In DNA, the CDR3 is TGTGCCACCAGCAGAGAAATGACTAGCGGGAGGGCGTATACGCAGTATTTT. Its protein product is CATSREMTSGRAYTQYF.

The V and J genes are TRBV6-5 and TRBJ1-2, with a weak D call TRBD1 (6 bases). The CDR3 length is 14 residues. Germline values: CDR1 MNHEY, CDR2 SVGAGI. V lost 4 bases, J lost 4 bases, and 13 bases lay in between. CDR3 region: CASSSQGTLYGYTF. CDR3 DNA: TGTGCCAGCAGTTCACAGGGCACCCTCTATGGCTACACCTTC.

The chain has TRBV28 and TRBJ2-7, with 14 bases lining up with TRBD2. V lost 6 bases and J lost 12; bases outside the gene matches: 7. Looked up from germline, CDR1 is MDHEN and CDR2 is SYDVKM. The CDR3 extends over 13 amino acids. In DNA, the CDR3 is TGTGCCAGCAGCCCCGGGACTAGCGGGAGCAGGTACTTC. It specifies CASSPGTSGSRYF.

This chain joins TRBV5-1 and TRBJ2-1; the match to TRBD2 covers 9 bases. The germline V gene has CDR1 SGHRS and CDR2 YFSETQ. The CDR3 has 14 amino acids. The CDR3 DNA sequence: TGCGCGAGCCGTCTAGCGGGGACGAACAATGAGCAGTTCTTC. This encodes CASRLAGTNNEQFF.

J is TRBJ1-5 and V is TRBV15; D not certain. This CDR3 contains 13 residues. Trimming took 0 bases from V and 16 from J, leaving 16 bases between them. In germline, CDR1 is LNHNV, CDR2 YYDKDF (reference sequence). The chain's CDR3 is CATSRDGQEEKHF. CDR3 DNA: TGTGCCACCAGCAGAGATGGGCAGGAGGAGAAACATTTT. Supplemented by reference TRBV15 and TRBJ1-5, the full variable domain reads DAMVIQNPRYQVTQFGKPVTLSCSQTLNHNVMYWYQQKSSQAPKLLFHYYDKDFNNEADTPDNFQSRRPNTSFCFLDIRSPGLGDTAMYLCATSRDGQEEKHFGDGTRLSIL.

The chain joins TRBV5-4 to TRBJ2-7; weak D call: TRBD2 (6 bases). V was pared by 2 bases and J by 5 bases, with 14 bases between. Looked up from germline, CDR1 is SGHNT and CDR2 is YYREEE (reference sequence). The CDR3 consists of 14 residues. Here the CDR3 reads CASSLRGIWDEQYF. The CDR3 nucleotides read TGTGCCAGCAGCTTACGCGGGATCTGGGACGAGCAGTACTTC.

The chain joins TRBV13 to TRBJ1-2; D may be TRBD1 (5 bases). Trimming left V 5 bases short and J 9 bases short, with 13 bases between. Germline V gene data show CDR1 as PRHDT and CDR2 as FYEKMQ (reference sequence). The CDR3 loop spans 12 amino acids. The CDR3 nucleotides are TGTGCCAGCAGCCGGTCCGGGGGACGCTACACCTTC. This encodes CASSRSGGRYTF.

This clone was recorded a few times. This sequence joins TRBV4-3 and TRBJ2-7, with D possibly being TRBD2 (6 bases). The CDR3 spans 19 residues. Trimming took 1 base from V and 3 from J, leaving 25 bases between them. Looked up from germline, CDR1 is LGHNA and CDR2 is YSLEER. CDR3 DNA: TGCGCCAGCAGCCAAGGGATTTCATGGAGGGACTCGCCGAACTACGAGCAGTACTTC. Its protein product is CASSQGISWRDSPNYEQYF.

The J gene is TRBJ2-7, the V gene TRBV7-9; TRBD2 agrees at 9 bases. Germline CDR1 reads SEHNR; CDR2 reads FQNEAQ (reference sequence). V gave up 5 bases and J gave up 4 bases; unmatched junction bases: 12. The CDR3 runs to 16 residues. The CDR3 DNA sequence: TGTGCCAGCAGCACATATCTAGCGGGGCCCGAATACGAGCAGTACTTC. It specifies CASSTYLAGPEYEQYF. The full variable domain, with the rest looked up from reference TRBV7-9 and TRBJ2-7, is DTGVSQNPRHKITKRGQNVTFRCDPISEHNRLYWYRQTLGQGPEFLTYFQNEAQLEKSRLLSDRFSAERPKGSFSTLEIQRTEQGDSAMYLCASSTYLAGPEYEQYFGPGTRLTVT.

The chain couples TRBV5-4 to TRBJ2-1; D might be TRBD2 (7 bases). Germline V gene lookup returns CDR1 SGHNT and CDR2 YYREEE (reference sequence). Trimming left V 0 bases short and J 10 bases short, with 26 bases between. The CDR3 has 18 amino acids. CDR3 DNA: TGTGCCAGCAGCTTGGAGGGGCTTAGCGGGTTGGAGCAGGGGGAGCAGTTCTTC. Translated: CASSLEGLSGLEQGEQFF.

The CDR3 DNA sequence: TGTGCCAGCTCACCAACTAGCGGGAGGGGTAGGAGCTCCTACGAGCAGTACTTC. Residues: CASSPTSGRGRSSYEQYF. The chain is built from TRBV18 and TRBJ2-7; 13 bases match TRBD2. J gave up 0 bases and V 2 bases, and 7 bases lay outside the gene matches. The CDR3 spans 18 residues. The germline V gene has CDR1 KGHSH and CDR2 LQKENI.

This clone was observed a few times. The chain combines TRBV6-6 with TRBJ2-2, with D perhaps matching TRBD2 (6 bases). The germline V gene has CDR1 MNHNY and CDR2 SVGAGI (reference sequence). The CDR3 has 16 residues. With 5 bases removed from V and 0 bases from J, the gap between germline ends came to 13 bases. This chain's CDR3 is CASSITRGTNTGELFF. In nucleotides, the CDR3 is TGTGCCAGCAGTATTACCCGCGGGACGAACACCGGGGAGCTGTTTTTT.

The gene calls are TRBV19 and TRBJ2-1, with TRBD2 matching over 13 bases. Germline V gene data show CDR1 as LNHDA and CDR2 as SQIVND (reference sequence). V dropped 5 bases and J dropped 8; count of bases not matched to a gene: 3. The CDR3 is made up of 14 amino acids. DNA for the CDR3: TGTGCCAGTAGTGGGACTAGCGGGATAGATGAGCAGTTCTTC. Translated, it gives CASSGTSGIDEQFF.

The gene calls are TRBV7-9 and TRBJ1-2; maybe TRBD1 (6 bases). The V gene lost 5 bases and the J gene lost 2 bases, with 18 bases spanning the gap. The CDR3 extends over 16 amino acids. Germline V gives CDR1 SEHNR, CDR2 FQNEAQ (reference sequence). The CDR3 nucleotides read TGTGCCAGCAGCCCAAGGGCGGGGGCGCCGAACTATGGCTACACCTTC. Amino acid sequence: CASSPRAGAPNYGYTF.